This T cell receptor (beta chain) was captured in a study of cytomegalovirus exposure and HLA in healthy donors. Study-level results: The study assumed roughly uniform donor sequencing depth for presence/absence analyses. A later analysis showed HLA-associated TCR beta chains outstripping equally common others in clonal expansion. An analysis done earlier found most TCR beta V segments productive about 87% or about 30% of the time. The study designated 150 or so TCR beta chains cytomegalovirus-associated.

Points on this clone: Its antigen remains unknown.

The CDR3 is made up of 13 amino acids. Trimming cost V 5 bases and J 2 bases, with 8 bases left between them. Germline CDR1 is LNHDA and CDR2 is SQIVND (reference sequence). PCR employed 60 Vbeta and 13 Jbeta primers. Assay used: immunoSEQ multiplex PCR; TCRdb lists only in-frame clones, some missing. This table has 210,000 or so clones, approximately 82% appearing once. This clonotype was sampled from a woman between 45 and 60 years old in good health and CMV-seropositive. Sequencing was done on a sample of PBMCs. The chain has TRBV19 and TRBJ2-3; D remains ambiguous. The CDR3 spells CASSDGFTDTQYF. In nucleotides, the CDR3 is TGTGCCAGTAGTGACGGGTTCACAGATACGCAGTATTTT.